The present entry profiles one T cell receptor beta chain with its context. Its antigen is currently unknown. The data were taken from a study of cytomegalovirus exposure and HLA in healthy donors. Study in general: Of the donors genotyped, some 400 in all, about 81% fell in the Caucasian-associated ancestry cluster.

CDR3 length equals 15 residues. Germline CDR1 reads MRHNA; CDR2 reads SNTAGT. Trimming removed 8 bases at V and 3 bases at J, with 19 bases between. This PCR relied on a set of 60 Vbeta primers and 13 Jbeta primers. Assay: immunoSEQ multiplex PCR; the TCRdb copy retains only in-frame clones and omits some. The sample includes approximately 160,000 clones, approximately 80% of them seen just once. Everyone who donated was a healthy bone marrow donor. General study results and limits: Reported results showed that the classifier diagnosed cytomegalovirus status with high specificity and sensitivity. In vitro, three CMV-associated chains proved specific for CMV antigens.

The source material was PBMCs. The source of this sequence is a male donor in good health and CMV-seropositive. V gene TRBV6-4 combines with J gene TRBJ2-5; D remains ambiguous. This CDR3 reads CASGRETRVKETQYF. As DNA, the CDR3 is TGTGCCAGCGGTCGAGAAACCCGCGTGAAAGAGACCCAGTACTTC.